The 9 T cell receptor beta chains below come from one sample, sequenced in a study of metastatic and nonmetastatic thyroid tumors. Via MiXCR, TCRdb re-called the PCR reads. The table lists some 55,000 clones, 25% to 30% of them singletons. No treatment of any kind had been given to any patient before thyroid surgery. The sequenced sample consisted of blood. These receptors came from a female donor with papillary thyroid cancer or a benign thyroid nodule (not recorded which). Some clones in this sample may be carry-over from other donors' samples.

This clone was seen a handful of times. CDR3 nucleotides: TGTGCCAGCAGTGAAGCAATCTATCCGGTTTACGAGCAGTACTTC. It encodes CASSEAIYPVYEQYF. The rearrangement joins TRBV6-1 to TRBJ2-7, with D hard to call. V lost 0 bases and J 4 bases, leaving 13 bases between the germline ends. Germline assignment: CDR1 MNHNS and CDR2 SASEGT. This CDR3 contains 15 residues.

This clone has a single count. The CDR3 is CASRFGQGSNEKLFF. The CDR3 region has the DNA TGCGCCAGCAGGTTTGGACAGGGAAGTAATGAAAAACTGTTTTTT. The chain uses TRBV5-1 and TRBJ1-4, with 8 positions matching TRBD1. Germline V CDR1 and CDR2: SGHRS, YFSETQ. The CDR3 totals 15 residues. Trimming took 5 bases from V and 4 from J; bases not matched to a gene: 7. Full variable domain (outside the CDR3, taken from reference TRBV5-1 and TRBJ1-4): KAGVTQTPRYLIKTRGQQVTLSCSPISGHRSVSWYQQTPGQGLQFLFEYFSETQRNKGNFPGRFSGRQFSNSRSEMNVSTLELGDSALYLCASRFGQGSNEKLFFGSGTQLSVL.

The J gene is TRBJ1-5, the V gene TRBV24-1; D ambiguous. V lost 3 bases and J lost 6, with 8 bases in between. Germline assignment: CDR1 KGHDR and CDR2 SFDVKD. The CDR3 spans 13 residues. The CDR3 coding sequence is TGTGCCACCAGTGATAGGGAGACTCAGCCCCAGCATTTT. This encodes CATSDRETQPQHF.

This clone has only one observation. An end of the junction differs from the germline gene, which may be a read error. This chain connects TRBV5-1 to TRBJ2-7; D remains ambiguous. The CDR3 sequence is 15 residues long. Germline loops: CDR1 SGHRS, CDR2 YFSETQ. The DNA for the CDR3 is TGCGCCAGCAGCCCACAACAGATCTCCGGCTACGAGCAGTGCTTC. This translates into CASSPQQISGYEQCF.

The CDR3 sequence: CASSSFTGELFF. CDR3 DNA sequence: TGTGCCAGCAGTTCTTTCACCGGGGAGCTGTTTTTT. The chain couples TRBV6-2 or TRBV6-3 to TRBJ2-2; no clear D gene. Germline V gene lookup returns CDR1 MNHEY and CDR2 SVGEGT. The ends were cut back, 4 bases at V and 4 bases at J, with 4 bases in the middle. The CDR3 covers 12 residues.

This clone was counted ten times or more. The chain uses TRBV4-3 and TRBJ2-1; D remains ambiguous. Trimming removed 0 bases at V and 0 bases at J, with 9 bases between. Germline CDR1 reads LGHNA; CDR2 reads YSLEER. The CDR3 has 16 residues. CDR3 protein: CASSQDPLSSYNEQFF. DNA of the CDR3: TGCGCCAGCAGCCAAGATCCCCTCAGCTCCTACAATGAGCAGTTCTTC.

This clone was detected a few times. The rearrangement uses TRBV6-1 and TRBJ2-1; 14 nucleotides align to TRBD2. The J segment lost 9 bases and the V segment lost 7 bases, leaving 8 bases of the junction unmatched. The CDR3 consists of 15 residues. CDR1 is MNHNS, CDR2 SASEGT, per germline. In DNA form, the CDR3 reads TGTGCCAGCACCCGAGGGACTAGCGGGAGTAGTGAGCAGTTCTTC. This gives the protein CASTRGTSGSSEQFF.

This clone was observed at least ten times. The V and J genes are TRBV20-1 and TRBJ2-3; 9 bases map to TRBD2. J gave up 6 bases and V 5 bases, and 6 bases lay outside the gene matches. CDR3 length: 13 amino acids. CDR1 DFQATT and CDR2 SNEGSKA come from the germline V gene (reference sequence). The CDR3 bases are TGCAGTGCTGCGGGAGGGCCAGGGGATACGCAGTATTTT. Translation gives CSAAGGPGDTQYF.

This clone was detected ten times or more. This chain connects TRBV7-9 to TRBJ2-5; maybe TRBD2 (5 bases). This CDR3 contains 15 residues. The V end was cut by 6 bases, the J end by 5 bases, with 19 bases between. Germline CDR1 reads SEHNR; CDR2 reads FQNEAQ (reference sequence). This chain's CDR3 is CASSLSGSRGETQYF. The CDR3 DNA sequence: TGTGCCAGCAGTCTCAGCGGATCCCGAGGGGAGACCCAGTACTTC.